The clone carrying this T cell receptor beta chain occurred a few times. Its antigen is unidentified. With molecular barcodes, quantitative 5'-RACE was used to make the TCR beta libraries. TCRdb redid the calling of the 5' RACE reads with MiXCR, one entry per CDR3 protein. The table lists over 600,000 distinct CDR3 sequences, about 20% of them singletons. The germline V gene has CDR1 SGHRS and CDR2 YFSETQ. Trimming pared 4 bases from V and 2 bases from J, leaving 10 bases between. This CDR3 is 13 amino acids long. This record belongs to a study of CD8 T cells in ankylosing spondylitis. Overall study findings and caveats: There was a TCR beta motif, made of several highly homologous variants, that appeared characteristic of ankylosing spondylitis blood.

This chain uses TRBV5-1 with TRBJ2-7, with D unresolved. The TCR sequence derives from a male donor with ankylosing spondylitis. Material: blood, either unsorted or a sorted T cell fraction (not recorded which). The CDR3 DNA sequence: TGCGCCAGCAGCCCCGACGCTACCTACGAGCAGTACTTC. Amino acid sequence: CASSPDATYEQYF.